This TCR beta chain was recorded in a study of CD8 T cells in ankylosing spondylitis (TCRdb year 2017). Broadly, across the study: The study profiled T cell receptor beta repertoires in healthy donors and ankylosing spondylitis patients to find disease-linked TCR variants. The full study cohort comprised 25 ankylosing spondylitis patients and roughly 110 healthy donors. Samples of peripheral blood were taken, and for ankylosing spondylitis patients, synovial fluid was collected as well. Beyond this particular receptor, the publication reports: A TCR beta motif made up of 7 to 9 highly homologous amino acid variants appeared to be characteristic of blood from ankylosing spondylitis patients. Some of the motif variants had been reported before in the synovial fluid and blood of reactive arthritis patients, a finding that suggests common disease-initiation mechanisms. A CD8+ phenotype was shown by the disease-linked clones, which were found at relatively low frequencies in peripheral blood. Significant enrichment of the disease-linked clones was reported in matched synovial fluid samples from ankylosing spondylitis patients.

This clonotype was seen many times. No antigen is known for it. No much larger clonotype is one base removed from it; base qualities were not supplied. Sequencing took place on an Illumina HiSeq 2500. TCR beta libraries were prepared by quantitative 5'-RACE with molecular barcodes. The paper's data handling went like this. To identify disease-linked TCR variants, a new computational method was used, one built on a probabilistic model of VDJ rearrangement. TCRdb applied fastp at Q25 and MiXCR to the public reads, then kept only in-frame beta chains. Rows matching on CDR3 protein sequence are summarized as one entry with the most common DNA and genes. What appears here as the V and J calls and clone size reflects TCRdb's work, not the paper's. This sample has about 300,000 distinct CDR3 sequences in its table, and under 14% of those were observed once. Of the sample, about 10% is held by the ten largest clones.

The sequence was collected from a female donor with ankylosing spondylitis or in good health (not recorded which). Sequenced material: blood, either unsorted or a sorted T cell fraction (not recorded which).

The CDR3 region: CASSSGVSNQPQHF. The nucleotides are TGTGCCAGCAGCTCGGGAGTCAGCAATCAGCCCCAGCATTTT. The chain joins TRBV5-6 to TRBJ1-5; the D gene cannot be resolved reliably. CDR1 is given as SGHDT and CDR2 as YYEEEE, both from the germline V gene. V and J are truncated by 3 bases and 1 base respectively, leaving an intervening sequence of 8 bases. From the cysteine up to the phenylalanine, the CDR3 has a length of 14 residues. The CDR3 DNA has 42 bases and is translated from base 1.